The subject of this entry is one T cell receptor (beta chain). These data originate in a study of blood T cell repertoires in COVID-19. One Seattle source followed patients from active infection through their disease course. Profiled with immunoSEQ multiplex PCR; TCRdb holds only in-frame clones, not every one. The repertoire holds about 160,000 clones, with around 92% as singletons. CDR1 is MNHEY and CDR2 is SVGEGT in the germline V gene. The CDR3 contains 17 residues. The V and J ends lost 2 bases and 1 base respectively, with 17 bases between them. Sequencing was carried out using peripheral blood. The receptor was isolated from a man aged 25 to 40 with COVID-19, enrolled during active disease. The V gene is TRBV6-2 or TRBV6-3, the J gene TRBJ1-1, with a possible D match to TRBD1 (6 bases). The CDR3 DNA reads TGTGCCAGCAGTTACCCCACACAGGGAAGCGGGAACACTGAAGCTTTCTTT. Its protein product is CASSYPTQGSGNTEAFF.